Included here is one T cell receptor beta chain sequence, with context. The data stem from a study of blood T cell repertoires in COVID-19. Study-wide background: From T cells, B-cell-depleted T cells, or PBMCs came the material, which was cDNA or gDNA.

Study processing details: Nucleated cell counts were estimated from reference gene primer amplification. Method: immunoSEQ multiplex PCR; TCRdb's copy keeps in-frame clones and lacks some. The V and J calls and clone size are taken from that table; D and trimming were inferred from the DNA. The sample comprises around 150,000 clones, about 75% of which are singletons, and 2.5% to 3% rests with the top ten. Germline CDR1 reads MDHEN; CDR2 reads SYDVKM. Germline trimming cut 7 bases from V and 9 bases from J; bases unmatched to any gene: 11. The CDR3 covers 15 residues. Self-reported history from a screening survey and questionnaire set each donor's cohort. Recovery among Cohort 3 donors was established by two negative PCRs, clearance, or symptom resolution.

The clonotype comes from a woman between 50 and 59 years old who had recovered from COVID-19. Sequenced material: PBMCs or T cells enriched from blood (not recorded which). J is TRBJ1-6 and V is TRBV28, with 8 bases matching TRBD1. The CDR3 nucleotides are TGTGCCAGCATTAAAGGAGACAGGGGAGGTTCACCCCTCCACTTT. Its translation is CASIKGDRGGSPLHF.